The source of this TCR beta chain is a study of Ad26.COV2.S vaccination and SARS-CoV-2 variants. Study-wide background: Each vaccinee took Ad26.COV2.S intramuscularly, once or twice 56 days apart.

The CDR3 sequence is 12 residues long. V was cut by 6 bases and J by 2 bases, with 8 bases left in between. Per the germline V gene, CDR1 is MDHEN and CDR2 is SYDVKM. The assay was immunoSEQ multiplex PCR, and TCRdb's table has in-frame clones only and misses some. The data show a few hundred thousand clones, over 75% seen once. Points on this clone: Its antigen is unidentified.

Whole-study findings and limits: Placebo recipients showed lower spike-specific TCR breadth than vaccinees. After vaccination, substantial breadth of spike-specific CD8+ and CD4+ responses was reported.

Specified treatment: 19 received Ad26.COV2.S at low or high dose, single or two shots; about 5 received placebo; per-sample allocation not given. At day 63 after the first vaccine or placebo injection, samples were drawn. The sample here was peripheral blood, taken in a trial of Ad26.COV2.S vaccine versus placebo. J is TRBJ2-7 and V is TRBV28; D is undetermined. This receptor was taken from a person aged 18-65 years who received the Ad26.COV2.S COVID-19 vaccine or a placebo. CDR3 nucleotides: TGTGCCAGCAGATCACATACCTACGAGCAGTACTTC. Translation gives CASRSHTYEQYF.